This T cell receptor beta chain derives from a study of blood T cell repertoires in COVID-19. As for the study in general: Both acute and convalescent COVID-19 samples were obtained from the United States, Italy and Spain. In each case, the material was cDNA or gDNA derived from T cells, B-cell-depleted T cells, or PBMCs.

Germline trimming cut 7 bases from V and 3 bases from J; bases unmatched to any gene: 8. Germline V gene lookup returns CDR1 SNHLY and CDR2 FYNNEI. This CDR3 is built from 15 residues. How the authors handled the data: Scientists estimated how many nucleated cells there were by amplifying reference gene primers. Generated by immunoSEQ multiplex PCR, the TCRdb table keeps only in-frame clones and is missing some. The V and J calls and clone size are taken from that table; D and trimming were inferred from the DNA. The sample shows hundreds of thousands of clones, 86% of them seen only once. The chain combines TRBV2 with TRBJ1-2; 10 bases line up with TRBD1. Sample: peripheral blood. The sequence was obtained from a woman younger than 45 with active or convalescent COVID-19. This CDR3 reads CASKDRGRGDYGYTF. CDR3 nucleotide sequence: TGTGCCAGCAAGGACAGGGGGAGAGGGGACTATGGCTACACCTTC.